This T cell receptor (beta chain) emerged from a study of identifying expanded T cells in peripheral blood. Trimming shortened V by 0 bases and J by 0 bases, and 5 bases separated the two germline ends. The CDR3 is 14 amino acids. Germline V gene data show CDR1 as SEHNR and CDR2 as FQNEAQ (reference sequence). Findings of the study overall: Differentially abundant clones: about 1.2 between replicates, about 15 at 2 to 3 weeks, less than 20 at four.

Assay used: immunoSEQ multiplex PCR; TCRdb lists only in-frame clones, some missing. Here the sample spans about 130,000 clones, roughly 90% being singletons. Healthy donors had no documented immune events, such as infections, while sampled. Regarding this clone: Its specificity is unknown.

The V and J genes are TRBV7-9 and TRBJ2-5; D remains ambiguous. The sample comprised blood. This TCR derives from a person aged 18 to 75 in good health. CDR3 sequence: CASSLAGHQETQYF. The CDR3 nucleotides are TGTGCCAGCAGCTTAGCCGGTCACCAAGAGACCCAGTACTTC.